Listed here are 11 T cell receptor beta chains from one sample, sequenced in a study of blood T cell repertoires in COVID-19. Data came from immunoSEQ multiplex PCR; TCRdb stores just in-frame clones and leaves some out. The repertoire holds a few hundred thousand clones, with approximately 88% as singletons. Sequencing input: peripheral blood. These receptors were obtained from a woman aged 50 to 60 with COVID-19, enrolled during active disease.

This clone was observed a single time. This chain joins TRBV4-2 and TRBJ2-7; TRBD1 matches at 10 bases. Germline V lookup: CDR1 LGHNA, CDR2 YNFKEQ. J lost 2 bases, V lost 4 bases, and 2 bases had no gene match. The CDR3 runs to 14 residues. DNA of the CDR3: TGTGCCAGCAGCCTCGGGACAGGGGCCTACGAGCAGTACTTC. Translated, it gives CASSLGTGAYEQYF.

The CDR3 sequence is CASSQGGAIRNEQFF. CDR3 sequence (DNA): TGTGCCAGCAGCCAGGGGGGGGCTATTCGGAATGAGCAGTTCTTC. The chain carries TRBV3-1 (or the pseudogene TRBV3-2) and TRBJ2-1, with D tentatively TRBD2 (7 bases). Trimming removed 3 bases from V and 7 bases from J, with 16 bases in between. The CDR3 contains 15 residues. Germline CDR1 reads LGHDT; CDR2 reads YNNKEL (reference sequence).

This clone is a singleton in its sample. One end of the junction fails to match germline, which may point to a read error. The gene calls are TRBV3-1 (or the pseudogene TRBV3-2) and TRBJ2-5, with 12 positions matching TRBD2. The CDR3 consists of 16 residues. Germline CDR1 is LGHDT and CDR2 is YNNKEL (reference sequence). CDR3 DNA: TGTGCCAGCAGCCAAGATGTCACTAGCGGGGGGCGAACTCAGAACTTC. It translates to CASSQDVTSGGRTQNF.

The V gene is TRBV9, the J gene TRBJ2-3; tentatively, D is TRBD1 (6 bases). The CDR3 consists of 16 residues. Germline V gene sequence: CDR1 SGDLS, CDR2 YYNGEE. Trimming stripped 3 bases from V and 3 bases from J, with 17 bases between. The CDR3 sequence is CASSGGYGGETDTQYF. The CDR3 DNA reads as TGTGCCAGCAGCGGCGGATATGGGGGCGAGACAGATACGCAGTATTTT.

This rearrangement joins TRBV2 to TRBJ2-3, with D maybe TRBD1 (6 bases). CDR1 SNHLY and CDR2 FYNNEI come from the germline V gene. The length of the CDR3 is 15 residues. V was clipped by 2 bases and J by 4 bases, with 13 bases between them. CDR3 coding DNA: TGTGCCAGCAGTGAAACAGGGAATCCGGCAGATACGCAGTATTTT. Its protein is CASSETGNPADTQYF.

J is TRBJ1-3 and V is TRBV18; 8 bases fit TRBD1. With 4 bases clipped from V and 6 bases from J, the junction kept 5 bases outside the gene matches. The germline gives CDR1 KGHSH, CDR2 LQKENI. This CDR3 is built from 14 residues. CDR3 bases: TGTGCCAGCTCACAGACAGGGGAGAAAAACACCATATATTTT. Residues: CASSQTGEKNTIYF.

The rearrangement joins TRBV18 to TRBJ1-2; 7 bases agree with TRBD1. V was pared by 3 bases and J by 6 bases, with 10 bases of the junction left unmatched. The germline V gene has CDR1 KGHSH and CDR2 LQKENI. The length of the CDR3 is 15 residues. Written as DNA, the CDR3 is TGTGCCAGCTCACCGTTTCAGACAGGGAACGATGGCTACACCTTC. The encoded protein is CASSPFQTGNDGYTF.

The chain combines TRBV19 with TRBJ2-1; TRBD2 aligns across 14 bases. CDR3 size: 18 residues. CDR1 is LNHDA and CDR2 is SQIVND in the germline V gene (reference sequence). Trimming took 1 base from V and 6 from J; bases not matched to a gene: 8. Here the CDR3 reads CASSIVGTSGGRGNEQFF. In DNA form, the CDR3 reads TGTGCCAGTAGTATAGTCGGGACTAGCGGGGGCCGAGGCAATGAGCAGTTCTTC.

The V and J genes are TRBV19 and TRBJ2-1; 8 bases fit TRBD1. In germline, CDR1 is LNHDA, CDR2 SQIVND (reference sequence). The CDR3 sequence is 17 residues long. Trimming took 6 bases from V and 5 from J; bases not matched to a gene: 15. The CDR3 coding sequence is TGTGCCAGTAGCGTTCCCCCCCCGACAGGGGTCAACAATGAGCAGTTCTTC. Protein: CASSVPPPTGVNNEQFF.

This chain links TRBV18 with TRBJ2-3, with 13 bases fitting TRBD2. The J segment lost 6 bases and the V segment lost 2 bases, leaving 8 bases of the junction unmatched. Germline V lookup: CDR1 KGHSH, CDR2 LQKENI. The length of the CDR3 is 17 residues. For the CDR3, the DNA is TGTGCCAGCTCACCAATCGGACTAGCGGGGGCCAAGGATACGCAGTATTTT. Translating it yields CASSPIGLAGAKDTQYF. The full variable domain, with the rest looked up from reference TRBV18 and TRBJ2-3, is NAGVMQNPRHLVRRRGQEARLRCSPMKGHSHVYWYRQLPEEGLKFMVYLQKENIIDESGMPKERFSAEFPKEGPSILRIQQVVRGDSAAYFCASSPIGLAGAKDTQYFGPGTRLTVL.

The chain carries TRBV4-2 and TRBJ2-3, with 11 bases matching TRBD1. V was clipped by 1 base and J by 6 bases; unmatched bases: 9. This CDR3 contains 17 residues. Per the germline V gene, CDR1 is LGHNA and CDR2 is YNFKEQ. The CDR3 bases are TGTGCCAGCAGCCAAGTAGGAGGACAGGGGGCGCGGGATACGCAGTATTTT. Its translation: CASSQVGGQGARDTQYF.